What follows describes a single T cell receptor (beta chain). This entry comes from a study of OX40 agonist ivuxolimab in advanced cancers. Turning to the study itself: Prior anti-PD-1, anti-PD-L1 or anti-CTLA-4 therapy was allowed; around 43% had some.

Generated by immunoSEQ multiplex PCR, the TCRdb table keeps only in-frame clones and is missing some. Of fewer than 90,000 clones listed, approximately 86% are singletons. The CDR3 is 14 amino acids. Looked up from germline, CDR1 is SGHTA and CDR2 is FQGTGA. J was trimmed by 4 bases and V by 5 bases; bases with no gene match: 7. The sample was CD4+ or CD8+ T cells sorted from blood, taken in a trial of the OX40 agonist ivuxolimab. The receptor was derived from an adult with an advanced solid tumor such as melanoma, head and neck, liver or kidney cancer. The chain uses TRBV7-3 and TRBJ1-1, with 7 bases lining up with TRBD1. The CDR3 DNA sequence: TGTGCCAGCAGCCCCGGGACAGACTTCACTGAAGCTTTCTTT. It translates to CASSPGTDFTEAFF.